This T cell receptor beta chain was sequenced during a study of T cell repertoires in cytomegalovirus infection. Looking at the study overall: Shared public TCR beta signatures pointed to both CMV infection and a matching HLA type. Findings of the study overall: People with CMV and the relevant HLA were identified by cumulative public TCR beta family frequency. Clonotypes of TCR beta that were HLA-C-restricted and CMV-specific dominated the ex vivo response.

Per germline, CDR1 MDHEN and CDR2 SYDVKM. The CDR3 totals 13 residues. Between the trimmed V and J ends, which lost 8 bases and 4 bases, there was a span of 14 bases. The sample holds many counts of this clonotype. Its antigen is not known. TCRdb re-derived calls from the reads in MiXCR, one entry per CDR3 protein. The sample yields roughly 280,000 distinct CDR3 sequences, approximately 13% seen once. This receptor was identified in a human donor in good health (CMV status not recorded). Some clones in this sample may be carry-over from other donors' samples. This chain links TRBV28 with TRBJ1-1; D is unclear. Sequencing was carried out using PBMCs. CDR3 DNA: TGTGCCAGCGGACGGGTTTTACTCACTGAAGCTTTCTTT. It is translated as CASGRVLLTEAFF.